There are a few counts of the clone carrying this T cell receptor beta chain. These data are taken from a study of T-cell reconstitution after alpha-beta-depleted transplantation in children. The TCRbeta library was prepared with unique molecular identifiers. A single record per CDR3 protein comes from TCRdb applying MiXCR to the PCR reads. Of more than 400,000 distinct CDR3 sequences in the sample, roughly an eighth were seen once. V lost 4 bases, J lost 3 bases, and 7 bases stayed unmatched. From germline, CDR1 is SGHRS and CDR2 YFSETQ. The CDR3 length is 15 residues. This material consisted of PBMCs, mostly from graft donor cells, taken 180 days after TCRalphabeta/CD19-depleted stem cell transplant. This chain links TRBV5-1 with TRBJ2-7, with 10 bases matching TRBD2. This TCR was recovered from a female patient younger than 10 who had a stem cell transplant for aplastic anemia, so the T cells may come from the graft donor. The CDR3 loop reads CASSVLAGQLYEQYF. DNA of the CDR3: TGCGCCAGCAGCGTACTAGCGGGACAACTCTACGAGCAGTACTTC.